This TCR beta chain was sequenced in a study of blood T cells in healthy people across ages. This clonotype was counted at least ten times. Its antigen remains unidentified. The use of a sample-barcoded 5' primer and a J-beta primer mix characterized a second PCR of about 7 to 12 cycles. TCRdb processed the 5' RACE reads anew with MiXCR; each CDR3 protein has one entry. The table shows approximately 940,000 distinct CDR3 sequences, with 45% to 50% occurring only once. Study-wide results and limits: Long-lived donors had more naive CD4+ cells and higher diversity than aged donors. The unknown donor CMV status may have confounded expanded clonotype changes.

This CDR3 has 13 amino acids. V was shortened by 4 bases and J by 4 bases, with 11 bases between the two germline ends. Germline CDR1 is SGHRS and CDR2 is YFSETQ. Sequencing used blood. V is TRBV5-1 and J is TRBJ2-5; D perhaps matches TRBD2 (5 bases). The TCR originated in a man aged 25-40 years in good health. The CDR3 coding sequence is TGCGCCAGCAGCGTGGTCGAGGGAGAGACCCAGTACTTC. Residues: CASSVVEGETQYF.